This T cell receptor (beta chain) was captured in a study of cytomegalovirus exposure and HLA in healthy donors. Findings and limits, study-wide: Roughly uniform sequencing depth across donors was assumed, possibly incorrectly.

Trimming pared 3 bases from V and 0 bases from J, leaving 15 bases between. This CDR3 is 16 amino acids long. CDR1 and CDR2 from the germline V gene are LGHNT and FRNRAP. On this clone itself: Its antigen is currently unknown.

PCR involved 60 Vbeta and 13 Jbeta primers. Profiled with immunoSEQ multiplex PCR; TCRdb holds only in-frame clones, not every one. Of 100,000 to 150,000 clones listed, 70% to 90% are singletons. The chain has TRBV12-5 and TRBJ2-7; D not certain. The clonotype originates from a man aged 35 to 55 in good health and CMV-seronegative. The sequenced material came from PBMCs. DNA for the CDR3: TGTGCTAGTGGTTTCCCCGGGTCCCAGAGCTCCTACGAGCAGTACTTC. Translating gives CASGFPGSQSSYEQYF.